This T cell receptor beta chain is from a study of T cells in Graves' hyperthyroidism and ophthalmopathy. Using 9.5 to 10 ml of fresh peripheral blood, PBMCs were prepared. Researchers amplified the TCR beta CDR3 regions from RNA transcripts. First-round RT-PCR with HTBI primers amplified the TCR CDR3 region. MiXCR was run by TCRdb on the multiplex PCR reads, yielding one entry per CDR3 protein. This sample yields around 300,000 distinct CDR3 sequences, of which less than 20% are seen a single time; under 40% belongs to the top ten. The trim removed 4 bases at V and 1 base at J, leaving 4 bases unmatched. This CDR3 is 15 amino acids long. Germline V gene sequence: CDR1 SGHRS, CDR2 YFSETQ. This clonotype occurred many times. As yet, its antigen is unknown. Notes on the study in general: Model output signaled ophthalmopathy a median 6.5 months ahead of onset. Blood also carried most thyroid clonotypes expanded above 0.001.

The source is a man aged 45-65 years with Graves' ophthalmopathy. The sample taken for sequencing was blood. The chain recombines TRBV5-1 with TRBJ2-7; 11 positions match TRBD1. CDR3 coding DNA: TGCGCCAGCAGCAAGGGACAGGGGGTTTCCTACGAGCAGTACTTC. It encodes CASSKGQGVSYEQYF.